The 32 T cell receptor beta chains presented below share a single source sample, sequenced in a study of blood T cell repertoires in COVID-19. Some clones are missing from TCRdb's copy, which holds only in-frame ones; the method was immunoSEQ multiplex PCR. This table holds fewer than 350,000 clones, 85% to 90% found once. The sample comprised peripheral blood. The source of these receptors is a man aged 35 to 55 with acute or convalescent COVID-19.

The CDR3 DNA is TGTGCCAGCAGCTTAAATACGTGGGGACAGCCGATAAACACTGAAGCTTTCTTT. It translates to CASSLNTWGQPINTEAFF. The chain links TRBV7-8 to TRBJ1-1; 7 nucleotides align to TRBD1. The CDR3 has 18 residues. V dropped 2 bases and J dropped 2; count of bases not matched to a gene: 14. CDR1 and CDR2 from the germline V gene are SGHVS and FQNEAQ.

The V call is TRBV19, the J call TRBJ2-3, with D perhaps matching TRBD1 (6 bases). CDR3 length: 14 residues. V lost 4 bases to trimming and J lost 0 bases, with 8 bases between them. Germline V gene sequence: CDR1 LNHDA, CDR2 SQIVND (reference sequence). As DNA, the CDR3 is TGTGCCAGTAGTAACAGGGCAAGCACAGATACGCAGTATTTT. Translated, it gives CASSNRASTDTQYF.

The genes are TRBV7-9 and TRBJ1-1, with 7 positions matching TRBD1. V trimming: 5 bases; J trimming: 1 base; junction bases outside the gene matches: 10. Germline loops: CDR1 SEHNR, CDR2 FQNEAQ (reference sequence). This CDR3 spans 16 amino acids. CDR3 DNA: TGTGCCAGCAGCCCTCGAGGACAGGCTCCGAACACTGAAGCTTTCTTT. It codes for CASSPRGQAPNTEAFF.

This clone was observed a handful of times. The same CDR3 is also encoded by other DNA sequences in this sample. This chain joins TRBV6-1 and TRBJ1-2; 8 bases fit TRBD1. The CDR3 is made up of 14 amino acids. The ends lost 3 bases at V and 2 bases at J; junction bases unmatched: 2. Germline CDR1 and CDR2: MNHNS and SASEGT. The DNA for the CDR3 is TGTGCCAGCAGTGAGACAGGGGCAAACTATGGCTACACCTTC. Protein sequence: CASSETGANYGYTF.

The chain employs TRBV4-1 and TRBJ2-1, with 16 bases fitting TRBD2. Germline values: CDR1 MGHRA, CDR2 YSYEKL. The CDR3 has 19 residues. The junction had 8 bases not matched to a gene; V was cut back by 4 bases and J by 2 bases. This CDR3 is CASSLGPGTSGGAYNEQFF. CDR3 nucleotides: TGCGCCAGCAGCCTCGGACCCGGGACTAGCGGGGGGGCCTACAATGAGCAGTTCTTC.

A remark on this clone: The sample has other DNA sequences that encode this CDR3 too. The chain recombines TRBV2 with TRBJ1-5; D may be TRBD1 (5 bases). Germline CDR1 is SNHLY and CDR2 is FYNNEI. The ends were cut back, 7 bases at V and 2 bases at J, with 9 bases in the middle. This CDR3 is 13 amino acids long. The CDR3 spells CASNRGGNQPQHF. DNA of the CDR3: TGTGCCAGCAATAGGGGCGGCAATCAGCCCCAGCATTTT. The full variable domain, its missing parts supplied by reference TRBV2 and TRBJ1-5, is EPEVTQTPSHQVTQMGQEVILRCVPISNHLYFYWYRQILGQKVEFLVSFYNNEISEKSEIFDDQFSVERPDGSNFTLKIRSTKLEDSAMYFCASNRGGNQPQHFGDGTRLSIL.

This chain uses TRBV15 with TRBJ1-2; TRBD1 matches 7 bases. The CDR3 is 14 amino acids. Germline assignment: CDR1 LNHNV and CDR2 YYDKDF (reference sequence). The trim removed 4 bases at V and 8 bases at J, leaving 10 bases unmatched. The CDR3 loop reads CATSNPLTGRGYTF. DNA for the CDR3: TGTGCCACCAGCAATCCTCTGACAGGGAGAGGCTACACCTTC.

The J gene is TRBJ1-6, the V gene TRBV6-5; 7 nucleotides align to TRBD1. Germline assignment: CDR1 MNHEY and CDR2 SVGAGI. V was clipped by 2 bases and J by 5 bases; unmatched bases: 3. CDR3 length: 15 amino acids. CDR3 nucleotides: TGTGCCAGCAGTTACAGGGGGCGAGATAATTCACCCCTCCACTTT. Translating gives CASSYRGRDNSPLHF.

The genes are TRBV11-2 and TRBJ1-1; D remains unclear. V gave up 8 bases and J gave up 8 bases, with 24 bases separating them. The germline CDR1 and CDR2 sequences are SGHAT and FQNNGV. The CDR3 spans 15 residues. CDR3: CASHLALARSTEAFF. The CDR3 DNA is TGTGCCAGCCATCTAGCGCTCGCGCGGTCGACGGAAGCTTTCTTT.

The V and J genes are TRBV3-1 (or the pseudogene TRBV3-2) and TRBJ2-7; 7 nucleotides agree with TRBD1. The CDR3 length is 13 residues. Trimming removed 1 base from V and 6 bases from J; junction bases left unmatched: 3. Germline assignment: CDR1 LGHDT and CDR2 YNNKEL (reference sequence). The CDR3 sequence: CASSQVGGSEQYF. The DNA for the CDR3 is TGTGCCAGCAGCCAAGTAGGGGGCAGCGAGCAGTACTTC.

The chain combines TRBV7-2 with TRBJ2-7; 9 nucleotides line up with TRBD1. Germline lookup yields CDR1 SGHTA and CDR2 FQGNSA. The CDR3 is made up of 18 amino acids. The ends lost 3 bases at V and 1 base at J; junction bases unmatched: 13. CDR3: CASSFTGTGTTTSYEQYF. For the CDR3, the DNA is TGTGCCAGCAGCTTTACCGGGACAGGGACTACTACTTCCTACGAGCAGTACTTC.

The rearrangement links TRBV24-1 to TRBJ2-2; 10 bases align to TRBD1. V was clipped by 7 bases and J by 3 bases; unmatched bases: 1. The CDR3 is 14 amino acids. The germline V gene encodes CDR1 KGHDR and CDR2 SFDVKD. The CDR3 nucleotides are TGTGCCACCAGGGGACAGGGGTACACCGGGGAGCTGTTTTTT. It codes for CATRGQGYTGELFF.

The rearrangement uses TRBV7-3 and TRBJ2-3; D perhaps matches TRBD2 (5 bases). Trimming took 4 bases from V and 1 from J, leaving 6 bases between them. There are 13 residues in the CDR3. Germline-derived CDR1 and CDR2 are SGHTA and FQGTGA. The CDR3 DNA reads as TGTGCCAGCAGCTGGCGGGGCACAGATACGCAGTATTTT. Its translation: CASSWRGTDTQYF.

The chain couples TRBV9 to TRBJ1-2; the match to TRBD1 covers 7 bases. After removal of 3 bases from V and 3 bases from J, the junction contained 5 bases not matched to a gene. CDR1 is SGDLS and CDR2 is YYNGEE in the germline V gene. This CDR3 has 14 residues. CDR3 nucleotide sequence: TGTGCCAGCAGCGCACAGGGGATGGACTATGGCTACACCTTC. Its protein product is CASSAQGMDYGYTF.

The CDR3 region has the DNA TGTGCCAGCAGTTACTCCCAGGGTAGAGGAAACACCATATATTTT. As protein: CASSYSQGRGNTIYF. The chain couples TRBV6-6 to TRBJ1-3, with TRBD1 as a possible D gene (5 bases). With 0 bases removed from V and 4 bases from J, the gap between germline ends came to 10 bases. The CDR3 consists of 15 residues. Germline CDR1 reads MNHNY; CDR2 reads SVGAGI (reference sequence).

The gene calls are TRBV5-4 and TRBJ1-2; D not certain. Germline V gene sequence: CDR1 SGHNT, CDR2 YYREEE (reference sequence). Trimming shortened V by 0 bases and J by 4 bases, and 10 bases separated the two germline ends. The length of the CDR3 is 14 residues. CDR3 sequence reads: CASSLGGNLYGYTF. CDR3 bases: TGTGCCAGCAGCTTGGGAGGGAACCTCTATGGCTACACCTTC.

The chain recombines TRBV30 with TRBJ1-6, with 11 bases that match TRBD1. The CDR3 has 13 residues. Germline V gene sequence: CDR1 GTSNPN, CDR2 SVGIG (reference sequence). V was pared by 5 bases and J by 9 bases, with 3 bases of the junction left unmatched. The CDR3 DNA follows: TGTGCCTGGTCCGGGACAGGGGGTTCACCCCTCCACTTT. Its protein product is CAWSGTGGSPLHF.

Here the CDR3 reads CASSESGTEAFF. CDR3 coding DNA: TGCGCCAGCAGTGAGTCCGGCACTGAAGCTTTCTTT. V usage is TRBV10-2 and J usage is TRBJ1-1; D is uncertain. CDR1 is WSHSY, CDR2 SAAADI, per germline. This CDR3 is 12 amino acids long. V lost 0 bases to trimming and J lost 4 bases, with 3 bases between them.

CDR3 in DNA: TGTGCCAGCAGCTTTGCGACAGGGTCTTCTGGAAACACCATATATTTT. Translation: CASSFATGSSGNTIYF. The gene calls are TRBV7-2 and TRBJ1-3, with 7 bases identical to TRBD1. Germline CDR1 and CDR2: SGHTA and FQGNSA. The V gene end was trimmed by 3 bases and the J gene end by 1 base; junction bases not matched to a gene: 6. The CDR3 consists of 16 residues.

This clone was seen just once. The V call is TRBV6-5, the J call TRBJ1-1; D remains ambiguous. Trimming took off 2 bases at V and 0 bases at J, with 4 bases between the two ends. Germline V lookup: CDR1 MNHEY, CDR2 SVGAGI. The CDR3 covers 13 residues. The DNA for the CDR3 is TGTGCCAGCAGTTACCGCGTGAACACTGAAGCTTTCTTT. This encodes CASSYRVNTEAFF.

This chain joins TRBV3-1 (or the pseudogene TRBV3-2) and TRBJ1-6; TRBD1 matches at 10 bases. Germline-derived CDR1 and CDR2 are LGHDT and YNNKEL (reference sequence). After removal of 4 bases from V and 7 bases from J, the junction contained 4 bases not matched to a gene. This CDR3 is built from 15 residues. The CDR3 loop reads CASSPRDRGNSPLHF. CDR3 bases: TGTGCCAGCAGCCCTCGGGACAGGGGAAATTCACCCCTCCACTTT.

V usage is TRBV2 and J usage is TRBJ1-1, with D unresolved. V shed 6 bases and J shed 5 bases, with 16 bases lying between them. CDR3 length: 14 residues. Germline assignment: CDR1 SNHLY and CDR2 FYNNEI. In DNA, the CDR3 is TGTGCCAGCAGGACCGGGTCTTTTCGAACTGAAGCTTTCTTT. Translating it yields CASRTGSFRTEAFF.

The chain recombines TRBV6-5 with TRBJ2-7; tentatively, D is TRBD1 (5 bases). This CDR3 contains 14 residues. Germline loops: CDR1 MNHEY, CDR2 SVGAGI. Deletions cut 5 bases from V and 5 bases from J, with 16 bases between. The CDR3 coding sequence is TGTGCCAGCAGTCGCAGGGATCCGATCCACGAGCAGTACTTC. Encoded protein: CASSRRDPIHEQYF.

This chain joins TRBV5-1 and TRBJ1-6, with unresolved D. V lost 4 bases, J lost 3 bases, and 11 bases lay in between. The CDR3 sequence is 15 residues long. The germline gives CDR1 SGHRS, CDR2 YFSETQ. As DNA, the CDR3 is TGCGCCAGCAGCCGCCTGGGCGACTATAATTCACCCCTCCACTTT. It encodes CASSRLGDYNSPLHF.

V gene TRBV11-2 combines with J gene TRBJ2-5, with D maybe TRBD2 (6 bases). Looked up from germline, CDR1 is SGHAT and CDR2 is FQNNGV. Trimming shortened V by 2 bases and J by 5 bases, and 18 bases separated the two germline ends. The CDR3 loop spans 16 amino acids. Here the CDR3 DNA reads TGTGCCAGCAGCTTAAGTTGGAGGGTACAAGGGGAGACCCAGTACTTC. It is translated as CASSLSWRVQGETQYF.

CDR3 residues: CASSLRWTPQETQYF. The CDR3 nucleotides are TGTGCCAGCAGTTTACGGTGGACACCCCAAGAGACCCAGTACTTC. The chain couples TRBV27 to TRBJ2-5; D perhaps matches TRBD1 (5 bases). This CDR3 spans 15 amino acids. V gave up 2 bases and J gave up 1 base, with 11 bases separating them. CDR1 MNHEY and CDR2 SMNVEV come from the germline V gene (reference sequence).

This clone was seen once. This chain uses TRBV27 with TRBJ1-2, with 10 bases that match TRBD1. The CDR3 has 16 residues. Germline lookup yields CDR1 MNHEY and CDR2 SMNVEV (reference sequence). Trimming at V came to 2 bases and at J to 7 bases, leaving 10 bases not matched to a gene. The CDR3 DNA follows: TGTGCCAGCAGTTTAACCTCCCCGGACAGGGGGGGTGGCTACACCTTC. Its translation: CASSLTSPDRGGGYTF.

The rearrangement uses TRBV25-1 and TRBJ1-2; TRBD1 matches at 11 bases. CDR1 and CDR2 from the germline V gene are MGHDK and SYGVNS. The length of the CDR3 is 14 residues. Trimming cost V 6 bases and J 2 bases; bases outside gene matches: 2. Here the CDR3 reads CASRRTGGNYGYTF. CDR3 in DNA: TGTGCCAGCAGAAGGACAGGGGGCAACTATGGCTACACCTTC.

The rearrangement links TRBV24-1 to TRBJ2-7, with unresolved D. CDR1 and CDR2 from the germline V gene are KGHDR and SFDVKD. Trimming pared 7 bases from V and 4 bases from J, leaving 19 bases between. The CDR3 runs to 15 residues. CDR3 DNA: TGTGCCACCAGCTCATCAGGCGCAGGAAGGTACGAGCAGTACTTC. Protein: CATSSSGAGRYEQYF.

The chain couples TRBV5-1 to TRBJ2-2; D perhaps matches TRBD2 (6 bases). Between the trimmed V and J ends, which lost 0 bases and 6 bases, there was a span of 12 bases. This CDR3 has 15 amino acids. Germline V gives CDR1 SGHRS, CDR2 YFSETQ. CDR3 sequence: CASSLEPRRAGELFF. The CDR3, as DNA: TGCGCCAGCAGCTTGGAACCACGGAGGGCCGGGGAGCTGTTTTTT. The full variable domain, rest sourced from reference TRBV5-1 and TRBJ2-2, is KAGVTQTPRYLIKTRGQQVTLSCSPISGHRSVSWYQQTPGQGLQFLFEYFSETQRNKGNFPGRFSGRQFSNSRSEMNVSTLELGDSALYLCASSLEPRRAGELFFGEGSRLTVL.

This chain links TRBV5-5 with TRBJ2-5; 11 bases agree with TRBD1. The germline CDR1 and CDR2 sequences are SGHKS and YYEKEE (reference sequence). This CDR3 comprises 15 residues. Unmatched junction bases numbered 2, after V lost 0 bases and J lost 4 bases. CDR3 bases: TGTGCCAGCAGCTTGGAGGGGACAGGGGGAGAGACCCAGTACTTC. The encoded protein is CASSLEGTGGETQYF. The whole variable domain, filled in from reference TRBV5-5 and TRBJ2-5, reads DAGVTQSPTHLIKTRGQQVTLRCSPISGHKSVSWYQQVLGQGPQFIFQYYEKEERGRGNFPDRFSARQFPNYSSELNVNALLLGDSALYLCASSLEGTGGETQYFGPGTRLLVL.

The chain couples TRBV5-4 to TRBJ1-4; D possibly corresponds to TRBD1 (5 bases). The V gene's germline CDR1 is SGHNT and CDR2 YYREEE (reference sequence). V was trimmed by 0 bases and J by 5 bases, leaving 11 bases between them. This CDR3 is 15 amino acids long. In DNA form, the CDR3 reads TGTGCCAGCAGCTTGGGGGGCAGTCTCAATGAAAAACTGTTTTTT. Protein sequence: CASSLGGSLNEKLFF.